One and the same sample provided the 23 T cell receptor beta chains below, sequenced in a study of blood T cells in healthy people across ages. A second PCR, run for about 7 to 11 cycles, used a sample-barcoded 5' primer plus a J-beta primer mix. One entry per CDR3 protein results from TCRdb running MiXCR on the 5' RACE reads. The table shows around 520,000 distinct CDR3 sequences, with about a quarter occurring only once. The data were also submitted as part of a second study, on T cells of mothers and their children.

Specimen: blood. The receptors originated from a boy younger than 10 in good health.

CDR3 bases: TGCAGCGTTGAAGGAAGTCACAGGGGTAGGGGAGAGACCCAGTACTTC. Amino acids: CSVEGSHRGRGETQYF. This chain uses TRBV29-1 with TRBJ2-5, with 7 bases lining up with TRBD1. Germline CDR1 reads SQVTM; CDR2 reads ANQGSEA. After removal of 1 base from V and 4 bases from J, the junction contained 12 bases not matched to a gene. The CDR3 loop spans 16 amino acids.

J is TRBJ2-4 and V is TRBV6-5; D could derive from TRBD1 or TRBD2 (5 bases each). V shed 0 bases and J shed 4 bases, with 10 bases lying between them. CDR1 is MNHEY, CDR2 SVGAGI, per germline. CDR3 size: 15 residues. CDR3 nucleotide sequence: TGTGCCAGCAGTTACTCCCGGGGACCAAAAAACATTCAGTACTTC. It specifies CASSYSRGPKNIQYF.

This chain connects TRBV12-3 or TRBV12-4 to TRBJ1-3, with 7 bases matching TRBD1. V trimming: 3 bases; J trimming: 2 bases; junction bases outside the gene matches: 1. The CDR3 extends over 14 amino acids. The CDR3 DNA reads TGTGCCAGCAGTTTTGGGACAGCTGGAAACACCATATATTTT. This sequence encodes CASSFGTAGNTIYF.

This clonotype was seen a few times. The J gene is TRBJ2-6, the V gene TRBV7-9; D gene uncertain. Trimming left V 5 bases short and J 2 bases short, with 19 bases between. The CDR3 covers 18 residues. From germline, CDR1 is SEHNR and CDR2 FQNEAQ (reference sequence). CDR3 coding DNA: TGTGCCAGCAGCCCTGCCGGGCTTGGGCCAGCTGGGGCCAACGTCCTGACTTTC. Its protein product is CASSPAGLGPAGANVLTF. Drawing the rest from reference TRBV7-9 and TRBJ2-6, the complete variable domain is DTGVSQNPRHKITKRGQNVTFRCDPISEHNRLYWYRQTLGQGPEFLTYFQNEAQLEKSRLLSDRFSAERPKGSFSTLEIQRTEQGDSAMYLCASSPAGLGPAGANVLTFGAGSRLTVL.

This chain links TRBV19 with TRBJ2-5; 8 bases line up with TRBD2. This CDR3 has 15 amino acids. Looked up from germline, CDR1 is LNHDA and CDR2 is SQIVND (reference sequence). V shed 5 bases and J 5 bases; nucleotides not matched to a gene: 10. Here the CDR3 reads CASSDGSGAMETQYF. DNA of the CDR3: TGTGCCAGTAGTGATGGTAGCGGGGCCATGGAGACCCAGTACTTC.

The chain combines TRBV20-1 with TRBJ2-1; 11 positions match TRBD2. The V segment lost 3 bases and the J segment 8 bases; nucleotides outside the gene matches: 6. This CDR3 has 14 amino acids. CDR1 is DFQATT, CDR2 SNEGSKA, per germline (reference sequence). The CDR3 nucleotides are TGCAGTGCTAGCTTTAGCGGGAGGGCGTATGAGCAGTTCTTC. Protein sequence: CSASFSGRAYEQFF.

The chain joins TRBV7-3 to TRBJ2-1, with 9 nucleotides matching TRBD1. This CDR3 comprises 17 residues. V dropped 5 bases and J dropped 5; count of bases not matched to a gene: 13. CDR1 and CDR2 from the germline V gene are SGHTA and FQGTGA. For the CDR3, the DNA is TGTGCCAGCAGCCGGGCCTCGACAGGGGGTTATCACAATGAGCAGTTCTTC. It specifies CASSRASTGGYHNEQFF.

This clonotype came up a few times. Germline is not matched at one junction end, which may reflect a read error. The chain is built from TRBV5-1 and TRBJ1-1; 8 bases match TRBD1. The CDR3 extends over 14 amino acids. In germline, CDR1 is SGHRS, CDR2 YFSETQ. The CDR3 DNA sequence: TGTGCCAGCAGCTTAGACAGGGGCTCCACTGAAGCTTTCTTT. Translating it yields CASSLDRGSTEAFF.

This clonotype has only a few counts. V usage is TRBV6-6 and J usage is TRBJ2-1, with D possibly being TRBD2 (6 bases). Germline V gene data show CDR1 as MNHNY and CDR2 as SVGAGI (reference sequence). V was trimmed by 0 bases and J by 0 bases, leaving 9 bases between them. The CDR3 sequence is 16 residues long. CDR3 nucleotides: TGTGCCAGCAGTTACTCGATGGGGGGCTCCTACAATGAGCAGTTCTTC. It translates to CASSYSMGGSYNEQFF.

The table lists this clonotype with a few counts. The CDR3 loop reads CASSAGTSGGALLDEQFF. Written as DNA, the CDR3 is TGCGCCAGCAGCGCCGGGACTAGCGGGGGAGCGCTCTTAGATGAGCAGTTCTTC. The rearrangement links TRBV5-1 to TRBJ2-5, with TRBD2 matching 14 bases. The tail of the sequence fits TRBJ2-1 better, so the J call may be wrong. In germline, CDR1 is SGHRS, CDR2 YFSETQ. The CDR3 loop spans 18 amino acids.

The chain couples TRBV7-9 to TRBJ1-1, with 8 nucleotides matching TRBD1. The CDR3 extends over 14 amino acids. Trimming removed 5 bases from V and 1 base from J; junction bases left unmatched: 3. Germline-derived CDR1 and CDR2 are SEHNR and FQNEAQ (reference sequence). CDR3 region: CASSTGTGNTEAFF. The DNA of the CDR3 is TGTGCCAGCAGCACGGGGACAGGGAACACTGAAGCTTTCTTT.

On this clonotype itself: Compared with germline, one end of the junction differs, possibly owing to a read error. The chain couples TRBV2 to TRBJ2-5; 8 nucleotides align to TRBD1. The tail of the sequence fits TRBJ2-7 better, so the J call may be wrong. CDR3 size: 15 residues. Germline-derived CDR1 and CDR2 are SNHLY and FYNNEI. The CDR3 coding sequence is TGTGCCAGCAGGGAAGACAGGGGAGGAGTCCACGAGCAGTACTTC. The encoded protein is CASREDRGGVHEQYF.

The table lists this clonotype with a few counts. Written as DNA, the CDR3 is TGCAGTGCTAGGTCAGGGGAAAGTGACTATGGCTACACCTTC. This sequence encodes CSARSGESDYGYTF. The J gene is TRBJ1-2, the V gene TRBV20-1, with a possible D match to TRBD1 (6 bases). CDR1 is DFQATT, CDR2 SNEGSKA, per germline (reference sequence). V was cut by 3 bases and J by 3 bases, with 14 bases left in between. The CDR3 loop spans 14 amino acids.

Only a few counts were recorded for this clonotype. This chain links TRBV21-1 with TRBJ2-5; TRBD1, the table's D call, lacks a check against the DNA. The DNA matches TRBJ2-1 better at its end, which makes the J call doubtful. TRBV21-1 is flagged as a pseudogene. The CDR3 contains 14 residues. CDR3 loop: CASSAPGGNNEQFF. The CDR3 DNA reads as TGTGCCAGCAGCGCCCCCGGGGGGAACAATGAGCAGTTCTTC.

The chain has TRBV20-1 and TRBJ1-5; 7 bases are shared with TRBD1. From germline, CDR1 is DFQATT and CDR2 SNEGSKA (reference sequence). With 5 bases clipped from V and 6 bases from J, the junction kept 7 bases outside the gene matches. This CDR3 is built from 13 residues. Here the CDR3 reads CSAVRQGGQPQHF. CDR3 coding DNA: TGCAGTGCTGTTCGACAGGGTGGTCAGCCCCAGCATTTT.

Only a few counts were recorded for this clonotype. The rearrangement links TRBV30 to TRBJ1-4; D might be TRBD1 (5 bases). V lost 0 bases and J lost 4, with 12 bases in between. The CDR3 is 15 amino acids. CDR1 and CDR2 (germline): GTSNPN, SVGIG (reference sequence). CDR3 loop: CAWSVGGGVNEKLFF. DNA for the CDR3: TGTGCCTGGAGTGTCGGGGGAGGTGTTAATGAAAAACTGTTTTTT.

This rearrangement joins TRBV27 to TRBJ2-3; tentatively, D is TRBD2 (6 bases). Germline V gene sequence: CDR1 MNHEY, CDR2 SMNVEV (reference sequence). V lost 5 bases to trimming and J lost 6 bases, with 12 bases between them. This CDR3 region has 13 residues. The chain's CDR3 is CASSRRGEDTQYF. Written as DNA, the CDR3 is TGTGCCAGCAGTCGGAGGGGAGAGGATACGCAGTATTTT.

CDR3 sequence (DNA): TGTGCCAGCACATCGCACCTCGGGGGCACAGATACGCAGTATTTT. Translating it yields CASTSHLGGTDTQYF. The J gene is TRBJ2-3, the V gene TRBV6-6; D is perhaps TRBD2 (5 bases). The CDR3 length is 15 residues. V lost 7 bases and J lost 1, with 15 bases in between. Germline CDR1 MNHNY, CDR2 SVGAGI (reference sequence).

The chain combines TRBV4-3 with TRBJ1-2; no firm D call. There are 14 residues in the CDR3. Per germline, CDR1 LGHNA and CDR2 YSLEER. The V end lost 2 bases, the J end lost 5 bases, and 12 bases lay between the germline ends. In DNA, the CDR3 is TGCGCCAGCAGCCAAAACCCAAGGGCGTATGGCTACACCTTC. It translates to CASSQNPRAYGYTF.

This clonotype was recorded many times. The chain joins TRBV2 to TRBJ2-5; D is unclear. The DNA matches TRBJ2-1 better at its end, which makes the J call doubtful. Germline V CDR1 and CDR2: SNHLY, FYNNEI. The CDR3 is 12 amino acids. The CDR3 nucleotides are TGTGCCAGCAGTGAAGCGGCAAATGAGCAGTTCTTC. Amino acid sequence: CASSEAANEQFF.

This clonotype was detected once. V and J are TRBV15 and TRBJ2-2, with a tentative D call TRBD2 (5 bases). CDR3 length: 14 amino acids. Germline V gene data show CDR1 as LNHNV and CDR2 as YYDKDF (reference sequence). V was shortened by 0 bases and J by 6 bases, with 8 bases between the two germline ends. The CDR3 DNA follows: TGTGCCACCAGCAGAGATACGAGGGCCGGGGAGCTGTTTTTT. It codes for CATSRDTRAGELFF.

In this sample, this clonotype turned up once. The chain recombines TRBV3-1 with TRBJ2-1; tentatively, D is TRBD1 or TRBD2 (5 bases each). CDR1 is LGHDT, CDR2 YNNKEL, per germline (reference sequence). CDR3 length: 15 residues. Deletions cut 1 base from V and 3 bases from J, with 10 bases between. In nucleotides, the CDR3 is TGTGCCAGCAGCCAAGTCGGGGCCTACTACAATGAGCAGTTCTTC. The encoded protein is CASSQVGAYYNEQFF.

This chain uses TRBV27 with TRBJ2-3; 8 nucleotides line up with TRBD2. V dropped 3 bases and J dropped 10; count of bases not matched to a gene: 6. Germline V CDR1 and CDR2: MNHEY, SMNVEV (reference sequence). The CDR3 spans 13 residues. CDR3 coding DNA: TGTGCCAGCAGTTTCCCCGGGAGGGGTGCGCAGTATTTT. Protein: CASSFPGRGAQYF.